This TCR beta chain was sequenced during a study of blood T cell repertoires in COVID-19. Across the study: Some COVID-19 samples were acute and others convalescent; all came from the United States, Italy and Spain.

Per the original methods: Reference gene primer amplification in the assay estimated nucleated cell counts. Assay: immunoSEQ multiplex PCR; the TCRdb copy retains only in-frame clones and omits some. V and J calls plus clone size are reproduced from that table; the DNA served to infer D and trimming. The repertoire has fewer than 80,000 clones, 89% of them found once; the top ten carry less than 5.5%. With V trimmed by 0 bases and J by 9 bases, 5 bases remained unmatched. There are 16 residues in the CDR3. From germline, CDR1 is SGDLS and CDR2 YYNGEE. Sequencing input: peripheral blood. The receptor was derived from a woman aged 45-65 years with active COVID-19. The V call is TRBV9, the J call TRBJ2-4, with 14 bases lining up with TRBD2. The CDR3 nucleotides are TGTGCCAGCAGCGTAGACGGAGGACTAGCGGGAGGCATTCAGTACTTC. It specifies CASSVDGGLAGGIQYF.